The T cell receptor beta chain described here comes from a study of identical twins. MiXCR was run by TCRdb on the 5' RACE reads, yielding one entry per CDR3 protein. Of about 220,000 distinct CDR3 sequences in the sample, 6.5% were seen once. This clonotype was counted at least ten times. This CDR3 is built from 15 residues. V trimming: 5 bases; J trimming: 2 bases; junction bases outside the gene matches: 4. The same sample was also used in a study of T cells expressing NK-cell markers.

Sequenced sample: CD8+ T cells sorted from blood. The V call is TRBV12-3 or TRBV12-4, the J call TRBJ2-3; 10 positions match TRBD1. The TCR comes from a woman aged 18-29 years in good health. Here the CDR3 reads CASSLTGGYTDTQYF. In DNA form, the CDR3 reads TGTGCCAGCAGTCTGACAGGGGGCTACACAGATACGCAGTATTTT.